Below are 23 T cell receptor beta chains sequenced from a single sample in a study of blood T cell repertoires in COVID-19. This table comes from immunoSEQ multiplex PCR, and its TCRdb copy is limited to in-frame clones, with some not included. The sample yields about 42,000 clones, approximately 88% seen once. Material for sequencing was peripheral blood. These receptors all come from a human donor in a cohort sampled during active COVID-19.

This chain links TRBV6-2 or TRBV6-3 with TRBJ1-1; 8 bases line up with TRBD1. CDR3 length: 14 residues. CDR1 is MNHEY, CDR2 SVGEGT, per germline. The trim removed 4 bases at V and 0 bases at J, leaving 1 base unmatched. The CDR3 is CASSSTGVNTEAFF. The CDR3 DNA is TGTGCCAGCAGTTCGACAGGGGTGAACACTGAAGCTTTCTTT.

The rearrangement joins TRBV7-2 to TRBJ2-3, with D perhaps matching TRBD1 (5 bases). CDR1 SGHTA and CDR2 FQGNSA come from the germline V gene. The CDR3 extends over 14 amino acids. The ends were cut back, 5 bases at V and 3 bases at J, with 12 bases in the middle. The CDR3 DNA follows: TGTGCCAGCAGCACAGGAGTCTCTACAGATACGCAGTATTTT. Protein sequence: CASSTGVSTDTQYF.

This clone was detected only a few times. The chain combines TRBV5-5 with TRBJ2-7; possibly TRBD1 for D (6 bases). Deletions cut 4 bases from V and 4 bases from J, with 9 bases between. Germline V gives CDR1 SGHKS, CDR2 YYEKEE (reference sequence). This CDR3 comprises 12 residues. CDR3 nucleotides: TGTGCCAGCAGCAAGGACAGTTACGAGCAGTACTTC. Protein product: CASSKDSYEQYF.

This chain joins TRBV6-7 and TRBJ2-3; D may be TRBD2 (6 bases). TRBV6-7 carries the ORF label, with uncertain function. The CDR3 is 17 residues long. The ends were cut back, 6 bases at V and 3 bases at J, with 22 bases in the middle. The CDR3 loop is CASSPDTAGLMTDTQYF. The CDR3 DNA reads as TGTGCCAGCAGCCCCGACACCGCGGGACTTATGACAGATACGCAGTATTTT.

This sequence joins TRBV19 and TRBJ1-2; TRBD1 aligns across 8 bases. Trimming at V came to 1 base and at J to 5 bases, leaving 6 bases not matched to a gene. The CDR3 has 15 amino acids. In germline, CDR1 is LNHDA, CDR2 SQIVND (reference sequence). CDR3 sequence: CASSIGPGGGYGYTF. The CDR3 bases are TGTGCCAGTAGTATAGGGCCAGGGGGCGGTTATGGCTACACCTTC.

This chain connects TRBV3-1 (or the pseudogene TRBV3-2) to TRBJ1-5, with D possibly matching TRBD1 (5 bases). CDR3 length: 15 residues. Germline V lookup: CDR1 LGHDT, CDR2 YNNKEL (reference sequence). Trimming took 4 bases from V and 0 from J, leaving 10 bases between them. CDR3 DNA: TGTGCCAGCAGCCCGACGGGGGATAGCAATCAGCCCCAGCATTTT. Translated: CASSPTGDSNQPQHF.

The CDR3 bases are TGTGCCAGCAGCCCGGGAGTACAGAATCAGAACCTCTACGAGCAGTACTTC. This encodes CASSPGVQNQNLYEQYF. The V and J genes are TRBV13 and TRBJ2-7, with D possibly being TRBD2 (6 bases). The germline CDR1 and CDR2 sequences are PRHDT and FYEKMQ (reference sequence). This CDR3 comprises 17 residues. Trimming shortened V by 5 bases and J by 3 bases, and 23 bases separated the two germline ends.

The chain is built from TRBV11-2 and TRBJ1-1; a possible D gene is TRBD1 (5 bases). Germline V gene data show CDR1 as SGHAT and CDR2 as FQNNGV. The length of the CDR3 is 16 residues. Trimming removed 5 bases from V and 3 bases from J, with 19 bases in between. As DNA, the CDR3 is TGTGCCAGCAGCCCTACGAGGTGGGGGGACCACACTGAAGCTTTCTTT. Its translation is CASSPTRWGDHTEAFF.

The rearrangement links TRBV11-2 to TRBJ1-1, with 8 bases lining up with TRBD1. With 5 bases clipped from V and 0 bases from J, the junction kept 11 bases outside the gene matches. The CDR3 loop spans 17 amino acids. CDR1 is SGHAT and CDR2 is FQNNGV in the germline V gene. CDR3 DNA: TGTGCCAGCAGCCGTCGCCCCCGGGACAGGATGAACACTGAAGCTTTCTTT. Translating gives CASSRRPRDRMNTEAFF.

The V gene is TRBV5-1, the J gene TRBJ1-5, with 10 positions matching TRBD1. Germline-derived CDR1 and CDR2 are SGHRS and YFSETQ. V was clipped by 4 bases and J by 7 bases; unmatched bases: 5. This CDR3 is built from 14 residues. The DNA for the CDR3 is TGCGCCAGCAGCATCGGACAGGGGGAACAGCCCCAGCATTTT. Translating gives CASSIGQGEQPQHF.

This chain uses TRBV18 with TRBJ1-1; D remains ambiguous. V was pared by 3 bases and J by 5 bases, with 10 bases between. The germline CDR1 and CDR2 sequences are KGHSH and LQKENI. CDR3 size: 13 residues. CDR3 region: CASSPSTGTEAFF. The CDR3 nucleotides are TGTGCCAGCTCACCCTCAACGGGGACTGAAGCTTTCTTT. Looking up the rest from reference TRBV18 and TRBJ1-1 gives the full variable domain: NAGVMQNPRHLVRRRGQEARLRCSPMKGHSHVYWYRQLPEEGLKFMVYLQKENIIDESGMPKERFSAEFPKEGPSILRIQQVVRGDSAAYFCASSPSTGTEAFFGQGTRLTVV.

Of note for this clone: The junction and the germline gene differ at one end; a read error may be behind it. V and J are TRBV7-2 and TRBJ1-2, with TRBD1 matching 7 bases. This CDR3 comprises 15 residues. Germline V gene sequence: CDR1 SGHTA, CDR2 FQGNSA. CDR3 region: CASSASKGDSQPYYF. The CDR3 coding sequence is TGTGCCAGCAGCGCCAGCAAGGGGGACAGTCAACCTTATTACTTC.

The gene calls are TRBV5-4 and TRBJ1-4; D possibly corresponds to TRBD1 (5 bases). The CDR3 is 13 amino acids. The germline CDR1 and CDR2 sequences are SGHNT and YYREEE (reference sequence). Trimming cost V 0 bases and J 6 bases, with 6 bases left between them. CDR3 amino acids: CASSLVGDEKLFF. The CDR3 DNA reads as TGTGCCAGCAGCTTGGTAGGGGATGAAAAACTGTTTTTT.

This chain uses TRBV7-2 with TRBJ1-1, with TRBD1 as a possible D gene (6 bases). Germline CDR1 SGHTA, CDR2 FQGNSA. Trimming left V 4 bases short and J 8 bases short, with 8 bases between. This CDR3 spans 11 amino acids. The CDR3 nucleotides are TGTGCCAGCAGCTCCGGGACAGAAGCTTTCTTT. This encodes CASSSGTEAFF.

V gene TRBV5-4 combines with J gene TRBJ2-6; 7 nucleotides match TRBD1. This CDR3 region has 16 residues. Germline CDR1 and CDR2: SGHNT and YYREEE (reference sequence). The V gene end was trimmed by 4 bases and the J gene end by 0 bases; junction bases not matched to a gene: 4. CDR3 residues: CASSLGQLSGANVLTF. For the CDR3, the DNA is TGTGCCAGCAGCCTGGGACAGCTCTCTGGGGCCAACGTCCTGACTTTC.

The genes are TRBV9 and TRBJ2-7; D remains unclear. Trimming shortened V by 4 bases and J by 3 bases, and 11 bases separated the two germline ends. Germline loops: CDR1 SGDLS, CDR2 YYNGEE. The CDR3 contains 13 residues. CDR3 residues: CASSSSDFYEQYF. Here the CDR3 DNA reads TGTGCCAGCAGCTCGTCAGACTTCTACGAGCAGTACTTC.

In its sample, this clone was seen a few times. The rearrangement joins TRBV7-2 to TRBJ1-6; tentatively, D is TRBD1 (5 bases). Trimming stripped 4 bases from V and 10 bases from J, with 14 bases between. There are 14 residues in the CDR3. Germline V gene sequence: CDR1 SGHTA, CDR2 FQGNSA. The CDR3 DNA reads as TGTGCCAGCAGCTCGGGGGGGTACGGATCACCCCTCCACTTT. It translates to CASSSGGYGSPLHF.

This clone was observed a single time. This sequence joins TRBV6-2 or TRBV6-3 and TRBJ1-1; D is unresolved. The CDR3 spans 11 residues. CDR1 MNHEY and CDR2 SVGEGT come from the germline V gene. Trimming left V 2 bases short and J 10 bases short, with 8 bases between. The CDR3 sequence: CASSYGPGAFF. The CDR3 nucleotides are TGTGCCAGCAGTTACGGTCCGGGAGCTTTCTTT.

J is TRBJ1-5 and V is TRBV28; D gene uncertain. The CDR3 is made up of 15 amino acids. Trimming cost V 6 bases and J 6 bases, with 18 bases left between them. CDR1 MDHEN and CDR2 SYDVKM come from the germline V gene. CDR3 sequence (DNA): TGTGCCAGCAGCCTTGACTCCGCGGCGGGTCAGCCCCAGCATTTT. It encodes CASSLDSAAGQPQHF.

V is TRBV14 and J is TRBJ1-1; D is unresolved. From germline, CDR1 is SGHDN and CDR2 FVKESK. The V end was cut by 1 base, the J end by 4 bases, with 13 bases between. The CDR3 spans 15 residues. CDR3 bases: TGTGCCAGCAGCCAAGGGGCGCCTTGGGCCACTGAAGCTTTCTTT. Encoded protein: CASSQGAPWATEAFF.

The CDR3 nucleotides read TGCGCCAGCAGCCAAGATTGGCCGACAGGGCTGGCTAATGAAAAACTGTTTTTT. This sequence encodes CASSQDWPTGLANEKLFF. This rearrangement joins TRBV4-3 to TRBJ1-4, with 7 bases lining up with TRBD1. CDR1 is LGHNA and CDR2 is YSLEER in the germline V gene. V was pared by 0 bases and J by 3 bases, with 10 bases of the junction left unmatched. The CDR3 consists of 18 residues.

The V call is TRBV10-3, the J call TRBJ1-1; possible D gene TRBD1, 5 bases. From germline, CDR1 is ENHRY and CDR2 SYGVKD. The CDR3 totals 16 residues. V was clipped by 6 bases and J by 0 bases, with 17 bases between them. This chain's CDR3 is CAISDSSSPMNTEAFF. The CDR3, as DNA: TGTGCCATCAGCGACAGCTCTTCCCCAATGAACACTGAAGCTTTCTTT.

CDR3 bases: TGTGCCGGAAACAGGGTTGGTCAGCCCCAGCATTTT. The encoded protein is CAGNRVGQPQHF. The chain employs TRBV6-5 and TRBJ1-5, with TRBD1 as a possible D gene (6 bases). Between the trimmed V and J ends, which lost 11 bases and 6 bases, there was a span of 14 bases. CDR1 MNHEY and CDR2 SVGAGI come from the germline V gene. This CDR3 region has 12 residues.